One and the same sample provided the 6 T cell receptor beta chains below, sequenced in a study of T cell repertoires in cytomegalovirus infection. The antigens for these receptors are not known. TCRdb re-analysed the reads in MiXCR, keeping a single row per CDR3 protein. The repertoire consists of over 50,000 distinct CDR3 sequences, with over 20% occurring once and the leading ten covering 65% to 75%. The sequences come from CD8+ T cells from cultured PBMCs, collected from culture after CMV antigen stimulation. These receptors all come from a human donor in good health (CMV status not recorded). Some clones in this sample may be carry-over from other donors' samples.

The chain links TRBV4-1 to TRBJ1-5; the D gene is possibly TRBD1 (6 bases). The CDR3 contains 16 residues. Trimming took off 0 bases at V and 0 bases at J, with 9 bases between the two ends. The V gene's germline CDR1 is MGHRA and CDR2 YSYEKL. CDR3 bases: TGCGCCAGCAGCCAAGAATTGACAGGTAGCAATCAGCCCCAGCATTTT. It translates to CASSQELTGSNQPQHF.

As DNA, the CDR3 is TGTGCCAGTAGTATAAGTTTGACTCCGGGCACTGAAGCTTTCTTT. This codes for CASSISLTPGTEAFF. V is TRBV19 and J is TRBJ1-1; D gene ambiguous. Germline-derived CDR1 and CDR2 are LNHDA and SQIVND (reference sequence). Trimming left V 2 bases short and J 4 bases short, with 14 bases between. The CDR3 runs to 15 residues.

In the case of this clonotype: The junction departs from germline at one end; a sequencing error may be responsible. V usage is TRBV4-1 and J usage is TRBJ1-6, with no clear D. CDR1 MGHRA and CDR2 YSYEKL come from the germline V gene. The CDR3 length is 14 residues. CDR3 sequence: CASSQGRYNSPLHF. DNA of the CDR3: TGTGCCAGCAGCCAAGGACGGTATAATTCACCCCTCCACTTT.

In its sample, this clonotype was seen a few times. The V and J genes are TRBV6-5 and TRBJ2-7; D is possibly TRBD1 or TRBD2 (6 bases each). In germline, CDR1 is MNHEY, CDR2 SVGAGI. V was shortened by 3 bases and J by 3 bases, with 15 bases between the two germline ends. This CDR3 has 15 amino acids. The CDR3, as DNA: TGTGCCAGCAGTTATAGGGGGGTGGGAGGCTACGAGCAGTACTTC. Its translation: CASSYRGVGGYEQYF.

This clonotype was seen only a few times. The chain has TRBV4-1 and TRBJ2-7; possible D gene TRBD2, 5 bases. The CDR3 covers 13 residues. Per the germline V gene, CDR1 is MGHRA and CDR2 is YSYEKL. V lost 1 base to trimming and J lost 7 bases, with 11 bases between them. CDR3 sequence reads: CASSQAIQREQYF. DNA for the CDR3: TGCGCCAGCAGCCAAGCGATTCAGCGGGAGCAGTACTTC.

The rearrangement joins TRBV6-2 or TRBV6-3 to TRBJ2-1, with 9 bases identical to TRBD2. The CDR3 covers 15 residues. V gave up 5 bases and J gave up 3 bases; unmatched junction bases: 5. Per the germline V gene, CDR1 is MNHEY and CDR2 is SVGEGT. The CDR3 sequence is CASSPGLAYYNEQFF. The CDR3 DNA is TGTGCCAGCAGTCCAGGACTAGCGTACTACAATGAGCAGTTCTTC.